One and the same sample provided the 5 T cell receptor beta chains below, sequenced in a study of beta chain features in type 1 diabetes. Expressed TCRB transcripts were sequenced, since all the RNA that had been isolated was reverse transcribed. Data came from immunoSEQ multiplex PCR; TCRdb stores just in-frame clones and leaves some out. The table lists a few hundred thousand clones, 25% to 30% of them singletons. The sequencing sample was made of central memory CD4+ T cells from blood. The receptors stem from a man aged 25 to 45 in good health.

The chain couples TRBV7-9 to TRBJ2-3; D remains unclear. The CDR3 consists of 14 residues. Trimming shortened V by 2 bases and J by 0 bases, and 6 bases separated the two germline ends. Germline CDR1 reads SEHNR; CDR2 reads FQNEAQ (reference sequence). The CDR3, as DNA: TGTGCCAGCAGCTTATCCCTCAGCACAGATACGCAGTATTTT. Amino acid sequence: CASSLSLSTDTQYF.

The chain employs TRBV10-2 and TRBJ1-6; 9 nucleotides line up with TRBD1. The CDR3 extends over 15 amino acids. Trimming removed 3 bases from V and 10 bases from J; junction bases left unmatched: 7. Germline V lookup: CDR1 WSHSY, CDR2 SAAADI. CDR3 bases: TGCGCCAGCAGTGAAGGGGGACAGGGATGGTCACCCCTCCACTTT. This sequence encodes CASSEGGQGWSPLHF.

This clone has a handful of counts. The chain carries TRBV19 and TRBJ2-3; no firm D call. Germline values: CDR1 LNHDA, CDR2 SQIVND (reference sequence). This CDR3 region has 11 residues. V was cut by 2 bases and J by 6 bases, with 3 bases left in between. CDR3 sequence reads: CASSIMDTQYF. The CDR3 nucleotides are TGTGCCAGTAGTATAATGGATACGCAGTATTTT.

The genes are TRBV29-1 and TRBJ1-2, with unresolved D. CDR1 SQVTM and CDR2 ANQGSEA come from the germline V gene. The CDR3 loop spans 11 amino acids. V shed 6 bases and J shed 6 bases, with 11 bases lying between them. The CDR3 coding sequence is TGCAGCGTCGACCGGAAGAATGGCTACACCTTC. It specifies CSVDRKNGYTF.

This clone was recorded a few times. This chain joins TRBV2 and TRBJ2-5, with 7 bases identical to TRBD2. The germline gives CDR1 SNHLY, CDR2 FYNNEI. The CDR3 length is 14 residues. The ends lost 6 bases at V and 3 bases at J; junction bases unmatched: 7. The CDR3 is CASRAGLGEETQYF. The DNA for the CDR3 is TGTGCCAGCAGGGCTGGACTAGGTGAAGAGACCCAGTACTTC.